A selection of T cell receptor beta chains follows, all from one sample in a study of T cell changes during pregnancy in multiple sclerosis. TCRdb's copy holds only in-frame clones and misses some; the assay was immunoSEQ multiplex PCR. The sample records 50,000 to 60,000 clones, over 80% being singletons. The sequencing used CD4+ T cells from peripheral blood mononuclear cells, collected in the first trimester of pregnancy. These receptors were collected from a female donor with multiple sclerosis, enrolled in a pregnancy study. CDR3s include the opening cysteine and the closing phenylalanine or tryptophan. D genes are given only for firm matches. Clone size is shown for a subset of rows, as once, few, many or a class of expanded clone.

d_call clone_size j_call v_call cdr3_nt cdr3_aa
TRBD1 NA TRBJ1-1 TRBV28 TGTGCCAGCAGTCTAGGACAGGGTATGAACACTGAAGCTTTCTTT CASSLGQGMNTEAFF
TRBD1 NA TRBJ1-1 TRBV28 TGTGCCAGTGGGACAGGGGGCGCGGTGAACACTGAAGCTTTCTTT CASGTGGAVNTEAFF
TRBD1 once TRBJ1-4 TRBV7-9 TGTGCCAGCAGCCAGTCCGGGACAGGGAGTGAAAAACTGTTTTTT CASSQSGTGSEKLFF
TRBD2 NA TRBJ2-1 TRBV19 TGTGCCAGTAGTATTGGGCGGGGGGCCGAGAATGAGCAGTTCTTC CASSIGRGAENEQFF
NA NA TRBJ2-6 TRBV23-1 TGCGCCCGCAGTTTACAGGGTAGCTCTGGGGCCAACGTCCTGACTTTC CARSLQGSSGANVLTF
TRBD1 NA TRBJ1-6 TRBV7-6 TGTGCCAGCAGCGGACAGGGCTATAATTCACCCCTCCACTTT CASSGQGYNSPLHF
NA NA TRBJ1-3 TRBV9 TGTGCCAGCAGCGTAGCTCAGGGATACGCTGGAAACACCATATATTTT CASSVAQGYAGNTIYF
TRBD2 NA TRBJ2-1 TRBV5-1 TGCGCCAGCAGCTTGTTGCCTAGCGGGGGGGGTGAGCAGTTCTTC CASSLLPSGGGEQFF
TRBD1 NA TRBJ2-2 TRBV14 TGTGCCAGCAGCCAACCGGGACAGGCGAACACCGGGGAGCTGTTTTTT CASSQPGQANTGELFF
NA NA TRBJ1-1 TRBV6-5 TGTGCCAGCAGACTGACAGGGAACACTGAAGCTTTCTTT CASRLTGNTEAFF
TRBD2 NA TRBJ2-3 TRBV30 TGTGCCTGGAGTTATGCGGGAGTCCCCGATACGCAGTATTTT CAWSYAGVPDTQYF
NA once TRBJ2-5 TRBV28 TGTGCCAGCAGCCGACGACAGGCTGGGACCCAGTACTTC CASSRRQAGTQYF
NA NA TRBJ2-6 TRBV5-6 TGTGCCAGCAGCTTAGCGACGGGGTCTGGGGCCAACGTCCTGACTTTC CASSLATGSGANVLTF
TRBD2 once TRBJ2-5 TRBV7-2 TGTGCCAGCAGCCCTAGCGGGATCGTTGAGACCCAGTACTTC CASSPSGIVETQYF
TRBD2 NA TRBJ2-5 TRBV6-5 TGTGCCAGCAGACCTGGGGGGGGAGAGACCCAGTACTTC CASRPGGGETQYF
NA NA TRBJ2-3 TRBV4-1 TGCGCCAGCAGCCAAGATATTAACCGGGCGGCAGGGTATCCGCCAGATACGCAGTATTTT CASSQDINRAAGYPPDTQYF
TRBD1 NA TRBJ2-7 TRBV11-1 TGTGCCAGCAGCGGGGTCGGACAGGGGGCCTACGAGCAGTACTTC CASSGVGQGAYEQYF
TRBD1 NA TRBJ1-6 TRBV23-1 TGCGCCAGCATGGGACAGGGGCACTCACCCCTCCACTTT CASMGQGHSPLHF
TRBD2 NA TRBJ2-7 TRBV19 TGTGCCAGTAGTGCGACTAGCGGGAGGGCTTACGAGCAGTACTTC CASSATSGRAYEQYF
NA NA TRBJ2-3 TRBV18 TGTGCCAGCTCACCTACGGGGACTAGCACAGATACGCAGTATTTT CASSPTGTSTDTQYF
NA NA TRBJ2-7 TRBV10-3 TGTGCCACCCGCGACTCGGGGGAGAACTCCTACGAGCAGTACTTC CATRDSGENSYEQYF
NA NA TRBJ2-7 TRBV14 TGTGCCAGCAGCCAAGGGCTAGCGTCCTACGAGCAGTACTTC CASSQGLASYEQYF
TRBD1 NA TRBJ2-3 TRBV19 TGTGCCAGTAGTGAAGACAGGGTCAGCACAGATACGCAGTATTTT CASSEDRVSTDTQYF
NA NA TRBJ1-2 TRBV10-3 TGTGCCACCGGGCACCAGGGGACTACGGGGGGCTACACCTTC CATGHQGTTGGYTF
NA NA TRBJ2-1 TRBV28 TGTGCCAGCAGGCTGGGCGGGGACGGGATATACAATGAGCAGTTCTTC CASRLGGDGIYNEQFF
NA NA TRBJ2-5 TRBV21-1 TGTGCCAGCAGCAAAGTGTCACAGGGGCCCAGGGAGACCCAGTACTTC CASSKVSQGPRETQYF
TRBD2 NA TRBJ2-5 TRBV11-3 TGTGCCAGCAGCTCCCCCCCGGGGTGGTGGACTAGCGGGGACCAAGAGACCCAGTACTTC CASSSPPGWWTSGDQETQYF
NA NA TRBJ2-7 TRBV2 TGTGCCAGCACCCGACAGTACTCCTACGAGCAGTACTTC CASTRQYSYEQYF
NA once TRBJ1-1 TRBV6-6 TGTGCCAGCAGAATCGACAGCCAGAACACTGAAGCTTTCTTT CASRIDSQNTEAFF
NA NA TRBJ1-4 TRBV11-3 TGTGCCAGCAGCTTAGACGGGGAGGTCGAGTCTAATGAAAAACTGTTTTTT CASSLDGEVESNEKLFF
NA once TRBJ2-3 TRBV7-8 TGTGCCAGCAGCTTAAGAGGTGCAAGGGTAGCGGTAACAGATACGCAGTATTTT CASSLRGARVAVTDTQYF
TRBD1 NA TRBJ2-5 TRBV5-1 TGCGCCAGCAGCGGGGGACAGGTCCAAGAGACCCAGTACTTC CASSGGQVQETQYF
NA NA TRBJ2-3 TRBV9 TGTGCCAGCAGCGGATCACAGGGGGCCTCTAGCGGGCCAGATACGCAGTATTTT CASSGSQGASSGPDTQYF
TRBD2 NA TRBJ2-1 TRBV19 TGTGCCACACAAAAAGGGACTAGCGGGGGGTACAATGAGCAGTTCTTC CATQKGTSGGYNEQFF
TRBD2 NA TRBJ2-2 TRBV29-1 TGCAGCGGATCTATAGCGGGAGGGGGCACCGGGGAGCTGTTTTTT CSGSIAGGGTGELFF
NA NA TRBJ2-5 TRBV11-3 TGTGCCAGCAGCTTAGACCGAACCCGACAGGCCGTCCCCCAGTACTTC CASSLDRTRQAVPQYF
TRBD1 NA TRBJ1-2 TRBV2 TGTGCCAGCCTACGGGACAGGGGACTCTATGGCTACACCTTC CASLRDRGLYGYTF
NA NA TRBJ2-7 TRBV14 TGTGCCAGCAGCCAAGTCGGGCTAGGTCCCGGGACTGAGCAGTACTTC CASSQVGLGPGTEQYF
TRBD1 NA TRBJ1-5 TRBV7-9 TGTGCCAGCAGCCCAGGGGGCGTTCAGCCCCAGCATTTT CASSPGGVQPQHF
NA NA TRBJ2-1 TRBV5-1 TGCGCCAGCAAGGAGGGCGGATCCTACAATGAGCAGTTCTTC CASKEGGSYNEQFF
TRBD2 NA TRBJ2-2 TRBV2 TGTGCCAGCAGGGGGACTAGCGCGAACACCGGGGAGCTGTTTTTT CASRGTSANTGELFF
NA NA TRBJ1-6 TRBV7-3 TGTGCCAGCAGCTTACAGCGGGGTTCACCCCTCCACTTT CASSLQRGSPLHF
TRBD1 once TRBJ1-2 TRBV2 TGTGCCAGCAGACGACAGGGGGCGCAAGCTAACTATGGCTACACCTTC CASRRQGAQANYGYTF
NA NA TRBJ1-1 TRBV27 TGTGCCAGCAGTTTACTTGGGGGAGGGAACACTGAAGCTTTCTTT CASSLLGGGNTEAFF
NA NA TRBJ2-6 TRBV2 TGTGCCAGATCCGCGTCTGGGGCCAACGTCCTGACTTTC CARSASGANVLTF
NA NA TRBJ1-2 TRBV6-5 TGTGCCAGCAGAACCGACATCGGGGGTTATGGCTACACCTTC CASRTDIGGYGYTF
NA NA TRBJ2-5 TRBV20-1 TGCAGTGCTAGACTCCAAGAGACCCAGTACTTC CSARLQETQYF
NA once TRBJ2-5 TRBV5-6 TGTGCCAGCAGCTTGCTGGACAGTCTAAAGACCCAGTACTTC CASSLLDSLKTQYF
NA NA TRBJ2-6 TRBV30 TGTGCCTGGAGTCTGTACCGGGCTGGGGCCAACGTCCTGACTTTC CAWSLYRAGANVLTF
TRBD1 few TRBJ1-4 TRBV28 TGTGCCAGCAGCAGGGGGCAGGTTGAAAAACTGTTTTTT CASSRGQVEKLFF
NA once TRBJ2-3 TRBV28 TGTGCCAGCAGTTTATTACTCCTTATCCCGCAGTATTTT CASSLLLLIPQYF
TRBD1 NA TRBJ1-5 TRBV7-8 TGTGCCAGCAGCCCCAGACAGGGATTCAATCAGCCCCAGCATTTT CASSPRQGFNQPQHF
NA NA TRBJ2-5 TRBV19 TGTGCCAGTAGTAGAGCCGAAGAGACCCAGTACTTC CASSRAEETQYF
TRBD1 NA TRBJ1-1 TRBV7-9 TGTGCCAGCAGCTCGGGACAGGGGGCGAACACTGAAGCTTTCTTT CASSSGQGANTEAFF